This TCR beta chain is from a study of cytomegalovirus exposure and HLA in healthy donors. The wider study: Roughly 92 million unique TCRs, all from HLA-typed donors, were included in an early release of the data.

In the PCR, 60 Vbeta and 13 Jbeta primers were used. Repertoires were generated with immunoSEQ multiplex PCR, while TCRdb's copy carries only in-frame clones and drops some. The sample shows about 140,000 clones, around 79% of them seen only once. This clone was seen a single time. The CDR3 spans 14 residues. CDR1 is SGHTA and CDR2 is FQGNSA in the germline V gene. The V and J ends lost 5 bases and 5 bases respectively, with 15 bases between them. This TCR derives from a female donor in good health and CMV-seronegative. Sequenced material: PBMCs. V usage is TRBV7-2 and J usage is TRBJ1-1, with D possibly TRBD1 on 5 matching bases. The CDR3 bases are TGTGCCAGCAGCAAAGAGGGCCGGGGGACTGAAGCTTTCTTT. This translates into CASSKEGRGTEAFF.